Sequencing of this T cell receptor (beta chain) was carried out in a study of glioma-infiltrating T cells after dendritic cell vaccination. The time point here: after dendritic cell vaccination, including at tumor progression/relapse. Amplification used 60 V beta primers and 13 J beta primers. The table came from immunoSEQ multiplex PCR; TCRdb's copy has only in-frame clones and leaves some out. The sample includes approximately 91,000 clones, around four fifths seen only once; the top ten take roughly 2.1%. Trimming pared 7 bases from V and 1 base from J, leaving 17 bases between. Germline-derived CDR1 and CDR2 are SQVTM and ANQGSEA. The CDR3 runs to 14 residues.

The chain combines TRBV29-1 with TRBJ2-7, with D perhaps TRBD1 (6 bases). The sample consisted of blood, taken after dendritic cell vaccination. The sequence derives from a human donor with glioblastoma. The CDR3 DNA sequence: TGCAGCGCACAAACCGGGACACGGTCCTACGAGCAGTACTTC. Protein product: CSAQTGTRSYEQYF.